These 3 T cell receptor beta chains originate from one sample sequenced in a study of blood T cell repertoires in COVID-19. Libraries were prepared by immunoSEQ multiplex PCR; TCRdb keeps only in-frame clonotypes and omits some of them. The sample records 200,000 to 300,000 clones, around 85% being singletons. The sample comprised peripheral blood. The source is a woman aged 55-70 years with active or convalescent COVID-19.

The chain employs TRBV15 and TRBJ2-5; TRBD2 matches at 16 bases. Germline trimming cut 6 bases from V and 4 bases from J; bases unmatched to any gene: 17. CDR1 and CDR2 (germline): LNHNV, YYDKDF (reference sequence). The CDR3 consists of 20 residues. The CDR3 DNA reads as TGTGCCACCAGGAGGGGTTCGTGGGGACTAGCGGGGGGGCCTTTAGAGACCCAGTACTTC. This sequence encodes CATRRGSWGLAGGPLETQYF.

This clone has more than one count but fewer than ten. This chain uses TRBV3-1 (or the pseudogene TRBV3-2) with TRBJ1-2; 10 bases align to TRBD1. V lost 2 bases to trimming and J lost 12 bases; unmatched junction nucleotides: 9. CDR1 and CDR2 (germline): LGHDT, YNNKEL (reference sequence). CDR3 length: 14 amino acids. CDR3 sequence: CASSQNIGTGVNTF. The CDR3 coding sequence is TGTGCCAGCAGCCAAAATATCGGGACAGGGGTTAACACCTTC.

This chain connects TRBV19 to TRBJ2-7, with 8 bases matching TRBD2. This CDR3 has 15 residues. V shed 2 bases and J 2 bases; nucleotides not matched to a gene: 5. CDR1 and CDR2 (germline): LNHDA, SQIVND (reference sequence). CDR3 in amino acids: CASSISPGGPYEQYF. The DNA for the CDR3 is TGTGCCAGTAGTATATCTCCGGGAGGGCCCTACGAGCAGTACTTC.